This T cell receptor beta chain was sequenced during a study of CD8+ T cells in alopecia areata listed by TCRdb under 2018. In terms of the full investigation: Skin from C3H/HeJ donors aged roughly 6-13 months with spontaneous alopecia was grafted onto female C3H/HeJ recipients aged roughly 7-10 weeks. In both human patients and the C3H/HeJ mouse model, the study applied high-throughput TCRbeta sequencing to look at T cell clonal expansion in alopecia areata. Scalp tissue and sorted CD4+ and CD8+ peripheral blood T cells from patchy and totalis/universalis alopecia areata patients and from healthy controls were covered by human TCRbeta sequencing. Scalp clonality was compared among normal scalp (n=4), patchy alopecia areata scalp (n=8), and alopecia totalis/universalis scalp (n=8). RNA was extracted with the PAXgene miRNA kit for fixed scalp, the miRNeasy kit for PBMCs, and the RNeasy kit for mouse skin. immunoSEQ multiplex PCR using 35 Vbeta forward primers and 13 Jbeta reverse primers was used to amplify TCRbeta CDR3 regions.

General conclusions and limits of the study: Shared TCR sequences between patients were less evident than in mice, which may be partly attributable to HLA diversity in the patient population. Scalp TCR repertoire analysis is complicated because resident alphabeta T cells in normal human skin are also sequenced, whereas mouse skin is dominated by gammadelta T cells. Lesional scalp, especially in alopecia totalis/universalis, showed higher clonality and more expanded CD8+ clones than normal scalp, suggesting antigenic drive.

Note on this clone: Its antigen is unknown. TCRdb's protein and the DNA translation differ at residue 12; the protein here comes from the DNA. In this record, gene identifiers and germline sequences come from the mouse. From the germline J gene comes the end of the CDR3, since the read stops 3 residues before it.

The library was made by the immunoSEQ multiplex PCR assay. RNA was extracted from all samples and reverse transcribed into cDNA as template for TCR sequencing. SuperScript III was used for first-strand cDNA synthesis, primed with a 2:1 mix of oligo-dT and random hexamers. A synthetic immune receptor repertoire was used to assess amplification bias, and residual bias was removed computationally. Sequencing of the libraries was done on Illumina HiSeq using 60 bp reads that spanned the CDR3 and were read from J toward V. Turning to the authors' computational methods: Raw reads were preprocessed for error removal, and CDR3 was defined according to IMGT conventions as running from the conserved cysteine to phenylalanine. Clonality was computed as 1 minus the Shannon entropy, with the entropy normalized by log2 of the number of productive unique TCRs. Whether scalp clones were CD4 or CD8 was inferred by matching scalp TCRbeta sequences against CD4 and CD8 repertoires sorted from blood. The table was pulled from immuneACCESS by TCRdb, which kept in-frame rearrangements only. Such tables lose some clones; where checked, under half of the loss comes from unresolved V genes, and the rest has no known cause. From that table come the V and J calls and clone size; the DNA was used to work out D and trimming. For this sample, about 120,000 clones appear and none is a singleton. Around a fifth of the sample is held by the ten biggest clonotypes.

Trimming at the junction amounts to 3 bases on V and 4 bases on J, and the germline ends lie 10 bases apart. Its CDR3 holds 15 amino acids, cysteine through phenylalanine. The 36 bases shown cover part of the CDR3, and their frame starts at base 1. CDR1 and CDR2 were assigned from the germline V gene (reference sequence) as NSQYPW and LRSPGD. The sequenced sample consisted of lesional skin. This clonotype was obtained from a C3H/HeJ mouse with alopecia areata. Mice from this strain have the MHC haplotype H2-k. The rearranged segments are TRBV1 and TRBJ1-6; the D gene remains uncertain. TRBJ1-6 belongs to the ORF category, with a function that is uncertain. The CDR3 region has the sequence CTCSAEQKYNSPLYF. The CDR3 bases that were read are TGCACCTGCAGTGCGGAACAGAAATATAATTCGCCC.